These T cell receptor beta chains were read from a single sample in a study of early T cells in non-severe SARS-CoV-2 infection. From the 5' RACE reads, TCRdb called clonotypes with MiXCR, one entry per CDR3 protein. The repertoire holds tens of thousands of distinct CDR3 sequences, with 9.5% to 15% as singletons. Sequencing input: whole blood. The receptors were gathered from an adult who was a healthcare worker with PCR-confirmed SARS-CoV-2 infection or an uninfected control (not recorded which). CDR3s include the opening cysteine and the closing phenylalanine or tryptophan. D genes are given only for firm matches. Size values are once, few and many counts, or a class for expanded clones, and some rows have none.

size: many; V: TRBV20-1; J: TRBJ2-7; D: TRBD1; CDR3: CSARDLNEDRGSYEQYF; DNA: TGCAGTGCTAGAGATCTTAACGAGGACAGGGGGTCCTACGAGCAGTACTTC
size: .; V: TRBV7-8; J: TRBJ2-3; D: TRBD2; CDR3: CASSLPHSGTSGSDTQYF; DNA: TGTGCCAGCAGCTTACCCCATTCCGGGACTAGCGGGAGTGATACGCAGTATTTT
size: .; V: TRBV27; J: TRBJ1-1; D: .; CDR3: CASRGWSQGGSEAFF; DNA: TGTGCCAGCAGAGGGTGGAGTCAGGGCGGATCTGAAGCTTTCTTT
size: few; V: TRBV13; J: TRBJ2-4; D: .; CDR3: CASSTGHGGKNIQYF; DNA: TGTGCCAGCAGCACCGGGCATGGCGGGAAAAACATTCAGTACTTC
size: few; V: TRBV10-3; J: TRBJ2-3; D: TRBD2; CDR3: CAIGLAGARGTDTQYF; DNA: TGTGCCATCGGACTAGCGGGAGCTAGGGGCACAGATACGCAGTATTTT
size: .; V: TRBV13; J: TRBJ1-5; D: .; CDR3: CASSLGLDQPQHF; DNA: TGTGCCAGCAGCTTAGGCCTGGATCAGCCCCAGCATTTT
size: few; V: TRBV28; J: TRBJ2-7; D: TRBD2; CDR3: CASSTSGRWEQYF; DNA: TGTGCCAGCAGTACTAGCGGTCGGTGGGAGCAGTACTTC
size: few; V: TRBV2; J: TRBJ2-1; D: TRBD2; CDR3: CASNRLAGGTEQFF; DNA: TGTGCCAGCAACCGACTAGCGGGAGGTACTGAGCAGTTCTTC
size: .; V: TRBV9; J: TRBJ2-1; D: TRBD1; CDR3: CASSAGTGPHEQFF; DNA: TGTGCCAGCAGCGCTGGGACAGGCCCCCATGAGCAGTTCTTC
size: many; V: TRBV4-3; J: TRBJ2-2; D: .; CDR3: CASSQDRAMYTGELFF; DNA: TGCGCCAGCAGCCAAGACAGGGCCATGTACACCGGGGAGCTGTTTTTT